Sequencing of this TCR beta chain was carried out in a study of shared clonotypes between healthy human individuals. Study observations and caveats: Only blood was sampled; tissue repertoires likely differ. Rarefaction demonstrated incomplete sorted-subset sequencing despite large depth.

Those who donated, Caucasian adults without exception, all lived in Nashville, Tennessee. V was clipped by 4 bases and J by 0 bases, with 10 bases between them. The CDR3 sequence is 13 residues long. Germline CDR1 reads GTSNPN; CDR2 reads SVGIG (reference sequence). Source study methods: There were no quality scores in the junction-only immunoSEQ sequences, so filtering differed. Produced via immunoSEQ multiplex PCR; TCRdb's table is partial and in-frame only. V and J calls and clone size are as listed in that table; D and trimming were resolved from the DNA. The sample has about 1.5 million clones, about 98% seen once. As to this clone: Its antigen is unidentified.

The chain recombines TRBV30 with TRBJ2-7; D call uncertain. This receptor was identified in a young man in good health. The source material was naive CD4+ T cells sorted from blood. The subset is: CD45RA+ positively selected. The CDR3 protein is CAWTAVDSYEQYF. In DNA, the CDR3 is TGTGCCTGGACGGCGGTAGACTCCTACGAGCAGTACTTC.